The 28 T cell receptor beta chains in this list originate from one sample, sequenced in a study of chemoradiotherapy in HPV16-positive cancers. The assay was immunoSEQ multiplex PCR, and TCRdb's table has in-frame clones only and misses some. The table has several thousand clones, around 80% seen once. The specimen was obtained from a patient who underwent chemoradiotherapy. Receptors originate from a human donor with HPV-associated anogenital cancer.

The chain combines TRBV10-2 with TRBJ1-2; tentative D call: TRBD1 (5 bases). Germline CDR1 and CDR2: WSHSY and SAAADI. This CDR3 region has 15 residues. The V end lost 4 bases, the J end lost 4 bases, and 16 bases lay between the germline ends. CDR3 bases: TGCGCCAGCAGTGCGGCGCAGGGATCATTCTATGGCTACACCTTC. This translates into CASSAAQGSFYGYTF.

This clone came up a few times. The V call is TRBV19, the J call TRBJ1-6; no clear D. V shed 1 base and J shed 7 bases, with 2 bases lying between them. This CDR3 has 12 amino acids. CDR1 and CDR2 from the germline V gene are LNHDA and SQIVND (reference sequence). CDR3 region: CASSIANSPLHF. The CDR3 nucleotides are TGTGCCAGTAGTATAGCCAATTCACCCCTCCACTTT.

This clone was observed a few times. The V call is TRBV2, the J call TRBJ2-7, with D maybe TRBD2 (5 bases). This CDR3 is 15 amino acids long. V lost 1 base and J 3 bases, leaving 13 bases between the germline ends. Germline loops: CDR1 SNHLY, CDR2 FYNNEI. This CDR3 reads CASSEGGASFYEQYF. The CDR3 coding sequence is TGTGCCAGCAGTGAAGGGGGAGCATCCTTCTACGAGCAGTACTTC.

The chain joins TRBV7-9 to TRBJ2-3; D may match TRBD1 or TRBD2 (5 bases each). CDR1 SEHNR and CDR2 FQNEAQ come from the germline V gene (reference sequence). Trimming left V 8 bases short and J 10 bases short, with 22 bases between. The CDR3 is made up of 14 amino acids. The CDR3 here is CASHPGTQKLAQYF. The CDR3 bases are TGTGCCAGCCACCCCGGGACGCAGAAATTGGCGCAGTATTTT.

The chain uses TRBV6-1 and TRBJ1-6; TRBD1 aligns across 8 bases. Germline CDR1 MNHNS, CDR2 SASEGT. V gave up 1 base and J gave up 7 bases; unmatched junction bases: 9. CDR3 length equals 17 residues. This chain's CDR3 is CASSEDSDRGWNSPLHF. The CDR3 nucleotides are TGTGCCAGCAGTGAAGATTCAGACAGGGGATGGAATTCACCCCTCCACTTT.

The chain uses TRBV9 and TRBJ2-3; D unclear. Germline values: CDR1 SGDLS, CDR2 YYNGEE. CDR3 length: 14 amino acids. V lost 4 bases and J 2 bases, leaving 11 bases between the germline ends. CDR3 sequence (DNA): TGTGCCAGCAGCACCCATTCCTTCACAGATACGCAGTATTTT. This encodes CASSTHSFTDTQYF.

In its sample, this clone was seen a few times. The CDR3 sequence: CASSLPTHRAFF. The CDR3 DNA sequence: TGTGCCAGCAGCTTGCCTACCCACCGGGCTTTCTTT. The genes are TRBV5-5 and TRBJ1-1; D ambiguous. Trimming stripped 1 base from V and 11 bases from J, with 12 bases between. Germline assignment: CDR1 SGHKS and CDR2 YYEKEE (reference sequence). The CDR3 contains 12 residues.

V and J are TRBV5-1 and TRBJ2-7, with a tentative D call TRBD1 (6 bases). The V end lost 0 bases, the J end lost 0 bases, and 13 bases lay between the germline ends. CDR1 and CDR2 (germline): SGHRS, YFSETQ. The CDR3 sequence is 16 residues long. CDR3 amino acids: CASSLGGGLSSYEQYF. In nucleotides, the CDR3 is TGCGCCAGCAGCTTGGGTGGGGGCCTGAGCTCCTACGAGCAGTACTTC.

J is TRBJ1-5 and V is TRBV19; TRBD1 might be the D (5 bases). V lost 2 bases and J lost 0, with 23 bases in between. Germline V gene lookup returns CDR1 LNHDA and CDR2 SQIVND (reference sequence). The CDR3 contains 20 residues. The CDR3 here is CASSIIGQAGAWGSNQPQHF. CDR3 bases: TGTGCCAGTAGTATAATAGGACAAGCCGGAGCATGGGGTAGCAATCAGCCCCAGCATTTT.

The genes are TRBV29-1 and TRBJ1-5; D perhaps matches TRBD1 (5 bases). The germline V and J ends were trimmed by 4 bases and 7 bases, with 11 bases remaining between them. Germline V gene lookup returns CDR1 SQVTM and CDR2 ANQGSEA. CDR3 length equals 12 residues. This CDR3 reads CSVGGDGQPQHF. Here the CDR3 DNA reads TGCAGCGTTGGAGGGGATGGGCAGCCCCAGCATTTT.

This chain links TRBV18 with TRBJ1-2; 7 bases are shared with TRBD1. In germline, CDR1 is KGHSH, CDR2 LQKENI. V shed 2 bases, J shed 5 bases, and the junction held 8 bases outside the gene matches. The CDR3 extends over 15 amino acids. The CDR3 DNA is TGTGCCAGCTCACCAGACACCAACAGGGGTTATGGCTACACCTTC. This encodes CASSPDTNRGYGYTF.

V usage is TRBV10-3 and J usage is TRBJ2-1; TRBD1 matches at 7 bases. V trimming: 6 bases; J trimming: 5 bases; junction bases outside the gene matches: 10. The CDR3 loop spans 15 amino acids. CDR1 and CDR2 from the germline V gene are ENHRY and SYGVKD. The CDR3 reads CAISDDRVWDNEQFF. The DNA for the CDR3 is TGTGCCATCAGCGATGACAGGGTGTGGGACAATGAGCAGTTCTTC.

V usage is TRBV7-9 and J usage is TRBJ2-5, with 8 bases fitting TRBD2. V shed 4 bases, J shed 7 bases, and the junction held 5 bases outside the gene matches. The CDR3 totals 13 residues. Germline V gene lookup returns CDR1 SEHNR and CDR2 FQNEAQ (reference sequence). The CDR3, as DNA: TGTGCCAGCAGCTACGGGGGGGCCCTGACCCAGTACTTC. Protein product: CASSYGGALTQYF.

V and J are TRBV5-1 and TRBJ1-5; TRBD1 aligns across 10 bases. Unmatched junction bases numbered 15, after V lost 3 bases and J lost 3 bases. The CDR3 is made up of 19 amino acids. Germline CDR1 is SGHRS and CDR2 is YFSETQ. The CDR3 DNA sequence: TGCGCCAGCAGCTGGGGTCCCGGGACAGGGGACGAAACCAATCAGCCCCAGCATTTT. Its protein product is CASSWGPGTGDETNQPQHF. Complete variable domain (other parts from reference TRBV5-1 and TRBJ1-5): KAGVTQTPRYLIKTRGQQVTLSCSPISGHRSVSWYQQTPGQGLQFLFEYFSETQRNKGNFPGRFSGRQFSNSRSEMNVSTLELGDSALYLCASSWGPGTGDETNQPQHFGDGTRLSIL.

The chain links TRBV29-1 to TRBJ2-3, with D possibly matching TRBD1 (6 bases). V lost 8 bases and J 4 bases, leaving 19 bases between the germline ends. The CDR3 has 14 residues. Germline lookup yields CDR1 SQVTM and CDR2 ANQGSEA. CDR3 in amino acids: CSLVGAGDPDTQYF. The CDR3, as DNA: TGCAGCCTAGTGGGGGCAGGGGACCCAGATACGCAGTATTTT.

J is TRBJ1-2 and V is TRBV30; 8 nucleotides agree with TRBD1. V lost 4 bases and J lost 8; bases outside the gene matches: 9. CDR1 is GTSNPN, CDR2 SVGIG, per germline (reference sequence). There are 13 residues in the CDR3. CDR3 loop: CAWTGGLFFGYTF. Written as DNA, the CDR3 is TGTGCCTGGACAGGGGGCTTATTCTTCGGCTACACCTTC.

The chain couples TRBV5-8 to TRBJ2-7; 8 bases align to TRBD1. Germline lookup yields CDR1 SGHTS and CDR2 YDEGEE. With 4 bases clipped from V and 12 bases from J, the junction kept 6 bases outside the gene matches. The CDR3 is 11 residues long. The CDR3 region is CASSLNRGVYF. CDR3 bases: TGTGCCAGCAGCCTAAACAGGGGGGTGTACTTC.

V usage is TRBV19 and J usage is TRBJ2-1, with TRBD2 matching 12 bases. Germline trimming cut 4 bases from V and 7 bases from J; bases unmatched to any gene: 5. Germline lookup yields CDR1 LNHDA and CDR2 SQIVND (reference sequence). The CDR3 extends over 15 amino acids. In DNA, the CDR3 is TGTGCCAGTAGTAGGACTAGCGGGGACCAGAATGAGCAGTTCTTC. Protein: CASSRTSGDQNEQFF. The full variable domain, with the rest looked up from reference TRBV19 and TRBJ2-1, is DGGITQSPKYLFRKEGQNVTLSCEQNLNHDAMYWYRQDPGQGLRLIYYSQIVNDFQKGDIAEGYSVSREKKESFPLTVTSAQKNPTAFYLCASSRTSGDQNEQFFGPGTRLTVL.

The V gene is TRBV2, the J gene TRBJ2-3; 7 nucleotides match TRBD1. The CDR3 has 15 amino acids. V shed 6 bases and J 4 bases; nucleotides not matched to a gene: 10. The germline V gene encodes CDR1 SNHLY and CDR2 FYNNEI. CDR3 DNA: TGTGCCAGCAGAGACCAGGGGGTCAGCGCAGATACGCAGTATTTT. Translation: CASRDQGVSADTQYF.

This chain connects TRBV6-5 to TRBJ2-7, with D unresolved. V dropped 0 bases and J dropped 4 bases, with 10 bases sitting between them. The CDR3 is made up of 14 amino acids. The germline V gene encodes CDR1 MNHEY and CDR2 SVGAGI. The CDR3, as DNA: TGTGCCAGCAGTTACTCTACAGACTTTTACGAGCAGTACTTC. The encoded protein is CASSYSTDFYEQYF.

In this sample, this clone turned up a few times. The genes are TRBV27 and TRBJ2-7; D unresolved. The V gene's germline CDR1 is MNHEY and CDR2 SMNVEV (reference sequence). V was clipped by 3 bases and J by 1 base, with 13 bases between them. The CDR3 loop spans 15 amino acids. CDR3 region: CASSFFSRKSYEQYF. The CDR3, as DNA: TGTGCCAGCAGTTTCTTTAGCAGGAAATCCTACGAGCAGTACTTC.

The J gene is TRBJ2-3, the V gene TRBV29-1, with D perhaps matching TRBD1 or TRBD2 (5 bases each). The CDR3 runs to 14 residues. Per germline, CDR1 SQVTM and CDR2 ANQGSEA. The V end lost 8 bases, the J end lost 4 bases, and 19 bases lay between the germline ends. This chain's CDR3 is CSLGLGPSPDTQYF. The DNA for the CDR3 is TGCAGCTTGGGGTTGGGGCCTAGCCCAGATACGCAGTATTTT.

The rearrangement links TRBV7-2 to TRBJ1-3; TRBD1 agrees at 7 bases. Germline values: CDR1 SGHTA, CDR2 FQGNSA. V trimming: 1 base; J trimming: 2 bases; junction bases outside the gene matches: 5. This CDR3 is 16 amino acids long. The CDR3 reads CASSLEGGLPGNTIYF. The CDR3 DNA reads as TGTGCCAGCAGCTTAGAAGGGGGCCTTCCTGGAAACACCATATATTTT.

This clone came up a few times. The chain combines TRBV27 with TRBJ2-7, with 12 bases that match TRBD2. The V gene's germline CDR1 is MNHEY and CDR2 SMNVEV (reference sequence). The junction had 6 bases not matched to a gene; V was cut back by 5 bases and J by 4 bases. The CDR3 has 15 amino acids. CDR3 protein: CASSKTSGGPYEQYF. The CDR3 DNA sequence: TGTGCCAGCAGTAAGACTAGCGGGGGCCCTTACGAGCAGTACTTC.

The chain joins TRBV27 to TRBJ2-4, with D perhaps TRBD2 (6 bases). Trimming cost V 5 bases and J 16 bases, with 18 bases left between them. The CDR3 length is 12 residues. From germline, CDR1 is MNHEY and CDR2 SMNVEV (reference sequence). CDR3 nucleotides: TGTGCCAGCAGTGGATACGGGACTCCTATTTACTTC. Translation gives CASSGYGTPIYF.

This sequence joins TRBV30 and TRBJ2-5; D may correspond to TRBD1 or TRBD2 (5 bases each). V gave up 4 bases and J gave up 3 bases, with 15 bases separating them. The CDR3 contains 14 residues. Germline CDR1 reads GTSNPN; CDR2 reads SVGIG (reference sequence). CDR3 residues: CAWNLGGNEETQYF. The CDR3 DNA reads as TGTGCCTGGAACCTTGGGGGAAATGAAGAGACCCAGTACTTC. Using reference TRBV30 and TRBJ2-5 for the parts outside the CDR3, the full variable domain is SQTIHQWPATLVQPVGSPLSLECTVEGTSNPNLYWYRQAAGRGLQLLFYSVGIGQISSEVPQNLSASRPQDRQFILSSKKLLLSDSGFYLCAWNLGGNEETQYFGPGTRLLVL.

The rearrangement links TRBV19 to TRBJ1-2, with D possibly TRBD1 on 5 matching bases. Trimming pared 4 bases from V and 2 bases from J, leaving 14 bases between. The CDR3 runs 15 residues. In germline, CDR1 is LNHDA, CDR2 SQIVND (reference sequence). The CDR3 DNA sequence: TGTGCCAGTAGTACCGGGACGGACAAGAACTATGGCTACACCTTC. Its translation is CASSTGTDKNYGYTF.

The V gene is TRBV29-1, the J gene TRBJ1-5; D is ambiguous. V lost 0 bases and J 5 bases, leaving 8 bases between the germline ends. Germline CDR1 SQVTM, CDR2 ANQGSEA. There are 13 residues in the CDR3. Here the CDR3 DNA reads TGCAGCGTTGAAGAAGATTCTTATCAGCCCCAGCATTTT. Translated, it gives CSVEEDSYQPQHF.